This is a list of T cell receptor beta chains from one sample in a study of cytomegalovirus exposure and HLA in healthy donors. Assay used: immunoSEQ multiplex PCR; TCRdb lists only in-frame clones, some missing. Its table records over 100,000 clones. The sequencing input was PBMCs. The source of these receptors is a woman between 40 and 50 years old in good health and CMV-seropositive. CDR3s include the opening cysteine and the closing phenylalanine or tryptophan. Fields, in order: CDR3 length, J gene, V gene, D gene, CDR3 DNA, CDR3 protein. D genes are given only for firm matches.

length: 15; J: TRBJ1-3; V: TRBV5-5; D: .; DNA: TGTGCCAGCAGCTTGGGCCAAGGGGTTGGAAACACCATATATTTT; CDR3: CASSLGQGVGNTIYF
length: 14; J: TRBJ1-2; V: TRBV9; D: TRBD1; DNA: TGTGCCAGCAGCGCCACCGGGACAGGGATTGGCTACACCTTC; CDR3: CASSATGTGIGYTF
length: 15; J: TRBJ2-7; V: TRBV6-6; D: .; DNA: TGTGCCAGCAGTTATAAGAGCGGTTCTACCTACGAGCAGTACTTC; CDR3: CASSYKSGSTYEQYF
length: 15; J: TRBJ2-7; V: TRBV18; D: .; DNA: TGTGCCAGCTCACCTAATACGAAGGGGTCCTACGAGCAGTACTTC; CDR3: CASSPNTKGSYEQYF
length: 10; J: TRBJ1-1; V: TRBV28; D: .; DNA: TGTGCCAGCATAGGGGAGGCAGCTTTCTTT; CDR3: CASIGEAAFF
length: 11; J: TRBJ2-7; V: TRBV30; D: TRBD1; DNA: TGTGCCTGGAGGACAGGGTTCGAGCAGTACTTC; CDR3: CAWRTGFEQYF
length: 13; J: TRBJ1-1; V: TRBV9; D: .; DNA: TGTGCCAGCAGCCCCGGACAAAACACTGAAGCTTTCTTT; CDR3: CASSPGQNTEAFF
length: 14; J: TRBJ1-5; V: TRBV28; D: TRBD1; DNA: TGTGCCAGCAGTTTTAGGGGACAGGGGTGGCCCCAGCATTTT; CDR3: CASSFRGQGWPQHF
length: 14; J: TRBJ1-4; V: TRBV19; D: .; DNA: TGTGCCAGTAGTTACCGACAGGACAATGAAAAACTGTTTTTT; CDR3: CASSYRQDNEKLFF
length: 14; J: TRBJ1-5; V: TRBV7-9; D: .; DNA: TGTGCCAGCAGCTTAGGACAGGTCAGGCAGCCCCAGCATTTT; CDR3: CASSLGQVRQPQHF
length: 14; J: TRBJ1-5; V: TRBV10-3; D: .; DNA: TGTGCCATCAGTGAGAGGGGTGGCAATCAGCCCCAGCATTTT; CDR3: CAISERGGNQPQHF
length: 14; J: TRBJ2-2; V: TRBV25-1; D: .; DNA: TGTGCCACCAGGGGGGGGGCGCCGACCGGGGAGCTGTTTTTT; CDR3: CATRGGAPTGELFF
length: 13; J: TRBJ2-1; V: TRBV18; D: TRBD1; DNA: TGTGCCAGCTCTCAGGACAGGGCCGGTGAGCAGTTCTTC; CDR3: CASSQDRAGEQFF
length: 15; J: TRBJ2-2; V: TRBV27; D: .; DNA: TGTGCCAGCAGGCCCCTGGGGGCTCGACCCGGGGAGCTGTTTTTT; CDR3: CASRPLGARPGELFF
length: 18; J: TRBJ2-6; V: TRBV4-3; D: TRBD1; DNA: TGCGCCAGCAGCACCTGGACAGGCTCCCCCTCTGGGGCCAACGTCCTGACTTTC; CDR3: CASSTWTGSPSGANVLTF
length: 17; J: TRBJ2-1; V: TRBV5-1; D: TRBD2; DNA: TGCGCCAGCAGCCCATCGAAGCTGGGACTAGGGAACAATGAGCAGTTCTTC; CDR3: CASSPSKLGLGNNEQFF
length: 19; J: TRBJ2-1; V: TRBV27; D: .; DNA: TGTGCCAGCAGTTTTTTCCCCCGAAGCCAGGGGACGGGGAACAATGAGCAGTTCTTC; CDR3: CASSFFPRSQGTGNNEQFF
length: 14; J: TRBJ2-3; V: TRBV2; D: .; DNA: TGTGCCAGCACGAGGGAGGCAAGCACAGATACGCAGTATTTT; CDR3: CASTREASTDTQYF
length: 14; J: TRBJ2-7; V: TRBV18; D: .; DNA: TGTGCCAGCTCACCAATAGCAGGGACCTACGAGCAGTACTTC; CDR3: CASSPIAGTYEQYF
length: 13; J: TRBJ1-5; V: TRBV6-6; D: TRBD1; DNA: TGTGCCAGCAGTGGGACAGGGACAGTTCCACAGCATTTT; CDR3: CASSGTGTVPQHF
length: 16; J: TRBJ2-5; V: TRBV27; D: .; DNA: TGTGCCAGCAGTTCACGAGGTCGGGTGGTCCAAGAGACCCAGTACTTC; CDR3: CASSSRGRVVQETQYF
length: 14; J: TRBJ1-2; V: TRBV6-5; D: .; DNA: TGTGCCAGCAGTTACTCGAGGACAGTTGGCGGCTACACCTTC; CDR3: CASSYSRTVGGYTF
length: 14; J: TRBJ2-3; V: TRBV19; D: .; DNA: TGTGCCAGTAGTACACAGGGAAGCACAGATACGCAGTATTTT; CDR3: CASSTQGSTDTQYF
length: 15; J: TRBJ2-3; V: TRBV6-1; D: TRBD1; DNA: TGTGCCAGCAATTGGGACAGCCTAAACACAGATACGCAGTATTTT; CDR3: CASNWDSLNTDTQYF
length: 13; J: TRBJ2-7; V: TRBV2; D: TRBD2; DNA: TGTGCCAGCGGGAGGGCCCAGTATTACGAGCAGTACTTC; CDR3: CASGRAQYYEQYF
length: 14; J: TRBJ1-2; V: TRBV7-9; D: TRBD1; DNA: TGTGCCAGCAGCCGTACCCGGGACAGTAGCGGCTACACCTTC; CDR3: CASSRTRDSSGYTF
length: 15; J: TRBJ2-7; V: TRBV7-2; D: TRBD2; DNA: TGTGCCAGCAGCCCCCGCCTAGCGGGTACCTACGAGCAGTACTTC; CDR3: CASSPRLAGTYEQYF
length: 11; J: TRBJ1-2; V: TRBV29-1; D: .; DNA: TGCAGCGTTGAGGAGTTTGGTGGCTACACCTTC; CDR3: CSVEEFGGYTF
length: 19; J: TRBJ2-7; V: TRBV5-3; D: TRBD1; DNA: TGTGCCAGAAGCTCGAACAGACACATCCCTGCACGGGACAGGGACGAGCAGTACTTC; CDR3: CARSSNRHIPARDRDEQYF
length: 21; J: TRBJ2-5; V: TRBV7-3; D: TRBD2; DNA: TGTGCCAGCAGCCCCTTACCCGTGAGCGGGAGGGTAAATTTATACCAAGAGACCCAGTACTTC; CDR3: CASSPLPVSGRVNLYQETQYF
length: 12; J: TRBJ2-1; V: TRBV6-1; D: .; DNA: TGTGCCAGCAGGGCCCCCGGGAATGAGCAGTTCTTC; CDR3: CASRAPGNEQFF
length: 16; J: TRBJ2-2; V: TRBV14; D: .; DNA: TGTGCCAGCAGTTGGCGGCACAACCCGGGCACCGGGGAGCTGTTTTTT; CDR3: CASSWRHNPGTGELFF
length: 15; J: TRBJ2-7; V: TRBV7-9; D: TRBD2; DNA: TGTGCCAGCAGCTTTAGTAGCGGGAGGGCATACGAGCAGTACTTC; CDR3: CASSFSSGRAYEQYF
length: 16; J: TRBJ2-7; V: TRBV7-2; D: .; DNA: TGTGCCAGCAGCTTAAGGTCGGCGGGCTCTACCTACGAGCAGTACTTC; CDR3: CASSLRSAGSTYEQYF
length: 11; J: TRBJ2-7; V: TRBV30; D: TRBD1; DNA: TGTGCCTCAGGGGGTAGCGACGAGCAGTACTTC; CDR3: CASGGSDEQYF
length: 16; J: TRBJ1-1; V: TRBV30; D: TRBD1; DNA: TGTGCCTGGATACGCGGGACAGGATACATGAACACTGAAGCTTTCTTT; CDR3: CAWIRGTGYMNTEAFF
length: 15; J: TRBJ1-3; V: TRBV5-6; D: TRBD1; DNA: TGTGCCAGCAGCTCTGGGACAGTCTCTGGAAACACCATATATTTT; CDR3: CASSSGTVSGNTIYF
length: 16; J: TRBJ1-2; V: TRBV2; D: .; DNA: TGTGCCAGCAGTTTGTCTGGGGGCGGGTACAGCTATGGCTACACCTTC; CDR3: CASSLSGGGYSYGYTF
length: 14; J: TRBJ2-4; V: TRBV4-3; D: .; DNA: TGCGCCAGCAGCCCTCAACCCTCAGCGAACATTCAGTACTTC; CDR3: CASSPQPSANIQYF
length: 15; J: TRBJ2-7; V: TRBV5-1; D: TRBD2; DNA: TGCGCCAGCAGGTCCGGGACTAGCGGAACCTACGAGCAGTACTTC; CDR3: CASRSGTSGTYEQYF
length: 13; J: TRBJ1-2; V: TRBV10-3; D: .; DNA: TGTGCCATCAGGGGACAATCGACGGAGGGCTACACCTTC; CDR3: CAIRGQSTEGYTF
length: 13; J: TRBJ1-4; V: TRBV29-1; D: .; DNA: TGCAGCGTTGTAGGGCAGGGCGGTGAAAAACTGTTTTTT; CDR3: CSVVGQGGEKLFF
length: 16; J: TRBJ2-3; V: TRBV5-1; D: .; DNA: TGCGCCAGCAGCTTAGTGACAGGGACTAGCACAGATACGCAGTATTTT; CDR3: CASSLVTGTSTDTQYF
length: 14; J: TRBJ2-7; V: TRBV29-1; D: TRBD1; DNA: TGCAGCGTTTTGGGGACAGGGGGGCTGTACGAGCAGTACTTC; CDR3: CSVLGTGGLYEQYF
length: 14; J: TRBJ2-1; V: TRBV6-1; D: TRBD2; DNA: TGTGCCAGCAGTGAGACGGGAGGATACAATGAGCAGTTCTTC; CDR3: CASSETGGYNEQFF